This is a list of T cell receptor beta chains from one sample in a study of T cell responses to AZD1222 COVID-19 vaccine. The method was immunoSEQ multiplex PCR; TCRdb's version includes in-frame clones alone and lacks a portion of them. The table includes roughly 140,000 clones, roughly 93% detected once. Material: peripheral blood, obtained after recovery from COVID-19. Receptor source: an adult who had recovered from COVID-19. The CDR3 runs from the conserved cysteine through the conserved F or W. Each record gives: D gene, V gene, J gene, CDR3 length, clone size, CDR3 protein, CDR3 DNA. The D gene is left open where the match is weak. Clone size, where shown, is once, few, many, or a class for clones that have expanded.

>NA|TRBV19|TRBJ2-3|14|NA
CASSTTTSTDTQYF
TGTGCCAGTAGCACGACTACAAGCACAGATACGCAGTATTTT
>TRBD2|TRBV18|TRBJ2-1|15|NA
CASSPLSSGTNEQFF
TGTGCCAGCTCACCATTGAGTAGCGGGACCAATGAGCAGTTCTTC
>NA|TRBV28|TRBJ2-7|12|NA
CASSIDTSEQYF
TGTGCCAGCAGCATCGACACGAGTGAGCAGTACTTC
>TRBD2|TRBV4-1|TRBJ2-3|21|NA
CASSQESRGLAGGPRTDTQYF
TGCGCCAGCAGCCAAGAGAGTAGGGGACTAGCGGGAGGGCCGCGCACAGATACGCAGTATTTT
>TRBD2|TRBV28|TRBJ2-3|13|NA
CAGGTSRGNTQYF
TGTGCCGGCGGGACTAGTAGGGGAAATACGCAGTATTTT
>TRBD1|TRBV19|TRBJ2-7|15|NA
CASSIFGTGGNEQYF
TGTGCCAGTAGCATTTTCGGGACAGGGGGCAACGAGCAGTACTTC
>NA|TRBV2|TRBJ2-3|12|NA
CASSLRSDTQYF
TGTGCCAGCAGCCTGAGGTCAGATACGCAGTATTTT
>NA|TRBV27|TRBJ2-7|14|NA
CASSRGEVSYEQYF
TGTGCCAGCAGCAGGGGCGAGGTCTCCTACGAGCAGTACTTC
>TRBD1|TRBV6-5|TRBJ1-1|14|NA
CASSFQGAITEAFF
TGTGCCAGCAGTTTTCAGGGGGCAATCACTGAAGCTTTCTTT
>NA|TRBV10-1|TRBJ2-1|15|NA
CASSESGGPWGEQFF
TGCGCCAGCAGTGAGTCGGGCGGCCCCTGGGGTGAGCAGTTCTTC
>NA|TRBV27|TRBJ1-1|15|few
CASRGYGQLNTEAFF
TGTGCCAGCAGGGGATACGGACAGTTGAACACTGAAGCTTTCTTT
>NA|TRBV11-2|TRBJ2-6|15|NA
CASSFRGSGANVLTF
TGTGCCAGCAGCTTTAGGGGCTCTGGGGCCAACGTCCTGACTTTC
>TRBD1|TRBV24-1|TRBJ2-2|18|NA
CATSDTSGGRGKTGELFF
TGTGCCACCAGTGACACCTCTGGGGGCAGGGGGAAAACCGGGGAGCTGTTTTTT
>NA|TRBV5-1|TRBJ1-4|14|NA
CASSLAGSREKLFF
TGCGCCAGCAGCTTGGCGGGGTCTCGTGAAAAACTGTTTTTT
>NA|TRBV28|TRBJ2-1|14|once
CASSFRVLGYEQFF
TGTGCCAGCAGTTTCAGGGTATTAGGGTATGAGCAGTTCTTC
>NA|TRBV18|TRBJ2-7|13|once
CASSPNRAYEQYF
TGTGCCAGCTCACCTAACCGGGCCTACGAGCAGTACTTC
>TRBD2|TRBV28|TRBJ2-7|16|NA
CASSHGGSGSHNEQYF
TGTGCCAGCAGTCACGGGGGTAGCGGGAGTCATAACGAGCAGTACTTC
>NA|TRBV3-1/TRBV3-2|TRBJ1-2|14|few
CASSQDMRGSGYTF
TGTGCCAGCAGCCAAGATATGAGGGGGAGTGGCTACACCTTC
>NA|TRBV5-1|TRBJ2-6|14|NA
CASSLDSGANVLTF
TGCGCCAGCAGCTTGGACTCTGGGGCCAACGTCCTGACTTTC
>TRBD2|TRBV19|TRBJ2-1|16|NA
CASSIPSGGSGYEQFF
TGTGCCAGTAGTATCCCCTCGGGCGGGAGTGGATATGAGCAGTTCTTC
>TRBD2|TRBV19|TRBJ2-1|15|NA
CASSKALAGGDEQFF
TGTGCCAGTAGTAAGGCACTAGCGGGAGGAGATGAGCAGTTCTTC
>NA|TRBV19|TRBJ1-5|15|once
CASSIESGDNQPQHF
TGTGCCAGTAGTATAGAATCAGGGGATAATCAGCCCCAGCATTTT
>NA|TRBV5-1|TRBJ1-2|15|NA
CASSLALGEDYGYTF
TGCGCCAGCAGCTTGGCTCTAGGAGAGGACTATGGCTACACCTTC
>TRBD1|TRBV5-1|TRBJ1-4|15|NA
CASSLGARGTEKLFF
TGCGCCAGCAGCTTGGGAGCCAGGGGGACTGAAAAACTGTTTTTT
>TRBD2|TRBV28|TRBJ2-1|16|NA
CASSVLAGLAYNEQFF
TGTGCCAGCAGTGTCTTAGCGGGGCTGGCCTACAATGAGCAGTTCTTC
>NA|TRBV28|TRBJ1-1|11|NA
CAGGGNTEAFF
TGTGCCGGAGGGGGGAACACTGAAGCTTTCTTT
>NA|TRBV5-6|TRBJ1-2|12|once
CASSLVVGDYTF
TGTGCCAGCAGCTTGGTTGTGGGAGACTACACCTTC
>NA|TRBV7-9|TRBJ2-7|14|NA
CASSPRGSALEQYF
TGTGCCAGCAGCCCGAGGGGATCTGCCCTCGAGCAGTACTTC
>TRBD2|TRBV28|TRBJ2-1|15|few
CASSRSGLTYNEQFF
TGTGCCAGCAGTCGTAGCGGGCTGACCTACAATGAGCAGTTCTTC
>TRBD1|TRBV28|TRBJ1-6|16|NA
CASSLDRGLGNSPLHF
TGTGCCAGCAGTCTCGACAGGGGGCTGGGGAATTCACCCCTCCACTTT
>NA|TRBV18|TRBJ2-7|16|NA
CASSPRGGTRSSEQYF
TGTGCCAGCTCACCCAGGGGAGGCACGCGGTCTAGCGAGCAGTACTTC
>NA|TRBV28|TRBJ2-3|16|NA
CASRRQSMVVPDTQYF
TGTGCCAGCAGACGACAGTCTATGGTGGTCCCAGATACGCAGTATTTT
>NA|TRBV5-1|TRBJ1-1|12|NA
CASAAGDTEAFF
TGCGCCAGCGCGGCGGGGGATACTGAAGCTTTCTTT
>NA|TRBV7-3|TRBJ2-1|20|NA
CASSLRGDGLSSTSPHEQFF
TGTGCCAGCAGCTTGAGAGGCGACGGTCTTAGTTCAACCAGCCCCCATGAGCAGTTCTTC
>TRBD2|TRBV7-3|TRBJ2-1|18|NA
CASSSMGVSSGRPDEQFF
TGTGCCAGCAGCTCTATGGGGGTATCTAGCGGGAGACCCGATGAGCAGTTCTTC
>TRBD1|TRBV5-1|TRBJ1-1|17|NA
CASSRGTGYPIRAEAFF
TGCGCCAGCAGCAGGGGGACAGGCTACCCCATTCGGGCTGAAGCTTTCTTT
>NA|TRBV28|TRBJ2-5|15|once
CASSPLGGSQETQYF
TGTGCCAGCAGTCCCCTGGGGGGTTCGCAAGAGACCCAGTACTTC
>TRBD1|TRBV10-1|TRBJ2-7|14|NA
CASSLPDRVYEQYF
TGCGCCAGCAGTTTACCGGACAGGGTCTACGAGCAGTACTTC
>TRBD2|TRBV7-8|TRBJ2-6|19|NA
CASSLLTSGRASGANVLTF
TGTGCCAGCAGCCTCCTGACTAGCGGGAGAGCCTCTGGGGCCAACGTCCTGACTTTC
>NA|TRBV28|TRBJ2-1|13|NA
CASSLFMKGEEFF
TGTGCCAGCAGTTTATTCATGAAAGGAGAGGAGTTCTTC
>TRBD2|TRBV14|TRBJ2-3|18|NA
CASSGGSLAWRSTDTQYF
TGTGCCAGCAGCGGGGGATCACTAGCGTGGAGAAGCACAGATACGCAGTATTTT
>NA|TRBV5-1|TRBJ1-1|14|NA
CASSLAPGNTEAFF
TGCGCCAGCAGCTTGGCCCCAGGGAACACTGAAGCTTTCTTT
>NA|TRBV5-4|TRBJ2-7|12|NA
CASSQRAMKQYF
TGTGCCAGCAGCCAGCGGGCGATGAAGCAGTACTTC
>NA|TRBV2|TRBJ1-2|13|NA
CASLTGGYYGYTF
TGTGCCAGCCTAACAGGTGGATACTATGGCTACACCTTC
>TRBD2|TRBV28|TRBJ2-7|14|NA
CASIPSGSSYEQYF
TGTGCCAGCATCCCTAGCGGGAGTTCCTACGAGCAGTACTTC
>NA|TRBV27|TRBJ2-3|14|NA
CASRLTVNRDTQYF
TGTGCCAGCAGGCTCACAGTCAACAGAGATACGCAGTATTTT
>NA|TRBV18|TRBJ1-3|16|NA
CASSPQDPSSGNTIYF
TGTGCCAGCTCACCACAGGATCCGAGCTCTGGAAACACCATATATTTT
>NA|TRBV5-1|TRBJ1-5|15|NA
CASSLVEGSNQPQHF
TGCGCCAGCAGCTTGGTTGAGGGGAGCAATCAGCCCCAGCATTTT
>NA|TRBV21-1|TRBJ2-2|16|NA
CASSELGASDTGELFF
TGTGCCAGCAGCGAACTCGGGGCCTCTGACACCGGGGAGCTGTTTTTT
>NA|TRBV3-1/TRBV3-2|TRBJ2-3|16|NA
CASSQETKGITDTQYF
TGTGCCAGCAGCCAAGAGACTAAGGGCATTACAGATACGCAGTATTTT
>NA|TRBV9|TRBJ1-1|15|NA
CASSVVNFGDTEAFF
TGTGCCAGCAGCGTAGTGAACTTTGGGGACACTGAAGCTTTCTTT
>NA|TRBV19|TRBJ2-3|15|NA
CASTVTGAPTDTQYF
TGTGCCAGTACAGTGACGGGAGCCCCCACAGATACGCAGTATTTT
>TRBD1|TRBV6-5|TRBJ1-5|14|once
CASNNRGGNQPQHF
TGTGCCAGCAACAACAGGGGGGGCAATCAGCCCCAGCATTTT